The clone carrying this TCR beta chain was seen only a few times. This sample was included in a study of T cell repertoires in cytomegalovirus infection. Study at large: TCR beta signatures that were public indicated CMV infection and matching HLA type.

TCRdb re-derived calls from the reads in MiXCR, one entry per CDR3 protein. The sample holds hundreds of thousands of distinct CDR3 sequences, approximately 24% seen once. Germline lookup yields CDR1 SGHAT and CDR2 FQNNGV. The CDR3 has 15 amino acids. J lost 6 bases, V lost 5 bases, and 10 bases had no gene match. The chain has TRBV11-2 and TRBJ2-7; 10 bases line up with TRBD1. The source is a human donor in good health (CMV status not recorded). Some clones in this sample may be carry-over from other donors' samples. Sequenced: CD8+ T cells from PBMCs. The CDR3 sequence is CASSPLVGQGGEQYV. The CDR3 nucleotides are TGTGCCAGCAGCCCGCTCGTCGGACAGGGGGGCGAGCAGTACGTC.